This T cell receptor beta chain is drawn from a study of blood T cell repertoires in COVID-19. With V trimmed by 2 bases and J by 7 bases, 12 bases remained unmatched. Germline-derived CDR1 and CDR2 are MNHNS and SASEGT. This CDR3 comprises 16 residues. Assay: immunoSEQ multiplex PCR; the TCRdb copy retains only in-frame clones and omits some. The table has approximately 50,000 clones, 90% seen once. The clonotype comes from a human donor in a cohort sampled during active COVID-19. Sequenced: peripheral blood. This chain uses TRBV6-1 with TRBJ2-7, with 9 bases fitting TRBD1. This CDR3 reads CASSEWLGTGLSEQYV. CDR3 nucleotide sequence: TGTGCCAGCAGTGAATGGTTGGGGACAGGGCTCTCTGAGCAGTACGTC.